The 27 T cell receptor beta chains reported below all come from one sample, sequenced in a study of CD4 T cells in relation to SARS-CoV-2 and coronaviruses. The table came from immunoSEQ multiplex PCR; TCRdb's copy has only in-frame clones and leaves some out. The sample shows about 39,000 clones, 77% of them seen only once. Their recognized antigens are unknown. The sample comprised memory CD4+ T cells from PBMCs, cultured in vitro. Receptor source: an adult with COVID-19.

This clone showed up just a few times. The chain has TRBV6-6 and TRBJ2-7; D is possibly TRBD2 (5 bases). Per the germline V gene, CDR1 is MNHNY and CDR2 is SVGAGI (reference sequence). The CDR3 loop spans 13 amino acids. V was cut by 11 bases and J by 5 bases, with 19 bases left in between. DNA for the CDR3: TGTGCCTCGGGGTCGATGGGCCAGGACGAGCAGTACTTC. Translation: CASGSMGQDEQYF.

The gene calls are TRBV28 and TRBJ2-1, with unresolved D. CDR3 length: 16 amino acids. Germline V gene lookup returns CDR1 MDHEN and CDR2 SYDVKM. V was cut by 6 bases and J by 0 bases, with 15 bases left in between. CDR3 in DNA: TGTGCCAGCAGGACCCGTGGCCAATCCTCCTACAATGAGCAGTTCTTC. Protein sequence: CASRTRGQSSYNEQFF. The full variable domain, with the rest looked up from reference TRBV28 and TRBJ2-1, is DVKVTQSSRYLVKRTGEKVFLECVQDMDHENMFWYRQDPGLGLRLIYFSYDVKMKEKGDIPEGYSVSREKKERFSLILESASTNQTSMYLCASRTRGQSSYNEQFFGPGTRLTVL.

This chain uses TRBV5-1 with TRBJ2-2; D may match TRBD1 or TRBD2 (6 bases each). Trimming stripped 0 bases from V and 9 bases from J, with 12 bases between. From germline, CDR1 is SGHRS and CDR2 YFSETQ. The length of the CDR3 is 14 residues. The CDR3 is CASSLEGRGRELFF. The CDR3 DNA sequence: TGCGCCAGCAGCTTGGAGGGCCGGGGGCGGGAGCTGTTTTTT.

This chain connects TRBV7-2 to TRBJ2-1, with 9 bases identical to TRBD2. This CDR3 contains 17 residues. Germline-derived CDR1 and CDR2 are SGHTA and FQGNSA. The J segment lost 5 bases and the V segment lost 1 base, leaving 9 bases of the junction unmatched. CDR3 protein: CASSLVSPRLADNEQFF. The CDR3 nucleotides read TGTGCCAGCAGCTTAGTGTCACCGCGACTAGCGGACAATGAGCAGTTCTTC.

This sequence joins TRBV19 and TRBJ1-2; tentatively, D is TRBD1 (5 bases). The germline CDR1 and CDR2 sequences are LNHDA and SQIVND (reference sequence). This CDR3 contains 15 residues. The ends were cut back, 6 bases at V and 1 base at J, with 15 bases in the middle. This chain's CDR3 is CASRTSGLSNYGYTF. CDR3 sequence (DNA): TGTGCCAGTAGAACATCGGGACTGAGTAACTATGGCTACACCTTC.

The V gene is TRBV7-9, the J gene TRBJ2-7; 15 positions match TRBD2. Germline V gene sequence: CDR1 SEHNR, CDR2 FQNEAQ (reference sequence). V lost 4 bases and J lost 1; bases outside the gene matches: 8. The CDR3 covers 18 residues. CDR3 protein: CASSWTSGRAVGSYEQYF. CDR3 nucleotide sequence: TGTGCCAGCAGCTGGACTAGCGGGAGGGCCGTGGGATCCTACGAGCAGTACTTC.

J is TRBJ2-6 and V is TRBV6-5, with D unclear. The CDR3 is 15 amino acids. With 6 bases removed from V and 0 bases from J, the gap between germline ends came to 9 bases. The V gene's germline CDR1 is MNHEY and CDR2 SVGAGI. CDR3 sequence (DNA): TGTGCCAGCAGAACCGACTTCTCTGGGGCCAACGTCCTGACTTTC. It translates to CASRTDFSGANVLTF.

This rearrangement joins TRBV18 to TRBJ2-3, with 11 bases lining up with TRBD2. V lost 1 base and J lost 4; bases outside the gene matches: 4. CDR3 size: 16 residues. Germline CDR1 KGHSH, CDR2 LQKENI. The CDR3 bases are TGTGCCAGCTCACCACGAACTAGCGGGAGATCAGATACGCAGTATTTT. Translation: CASSPRTSGRSDTQYF.

The J gene is TRBJ2-3, the V gene TRBV4-1; possible D gene TRBD2, 6 bases. V was trimmed by 2 bases and J by 0 bases, leaving 18 bases between them. This CDR3 has 18 amino acids. From germline, CDR1 is MGHRA and CDR2 YSYEKL. CDR3 bases: TGCGCCAGCAGCCAATACCGAGGAGGGCCTGGGAGCACAGATACGCAGTATTTT. Translation: CASSQYRGGPGSTDTQYF.

The V and J genes are TRBV7-8 and TRBJ2-3; D gene uncertain. Trimming stripped 4 bases from V and 3 bases from J, with 8 bases between. Germline V CDR1 and CDR2: SGHVS, FQNEAQ. The CDR3 is 13 amino acids. For the CDR3, the DNA is TGTGCCAGCAGCTCATCCGTTACAGATACGCAGTATTTT. This codes for CASSSSVTDTQYF.

This rearrangement joins TRBV7-3 to TRBJ2-1; no definite D call. The germline V and J ends were trimmed by 4 bases and 0 bases, with 10 bases remaining between them. Germline assignment: CDR1 SGHTA and CDR2 FQGTGA. The CDR3 covers 15 residues. The CDR3 here is CASSSTTNSYNEQFF. The CDR3 DNA reads as TGTGCCAGCAGCTCGACGACGAACTCCTACAATGAGCAGTTCTTC.

This clone was detected once. This chain uses TRBV12-3 or TRBV12-4 with TRBJ2-1, with D tentatively TRBD2 (6 bases). V gave up 4 bases and J gave up 10 bases, with 14 bases separating them. The CDR3 spans 13 residues. DNA of the CDR3: TGTGCCAGCAGTTCATTGGAGGGCCTAGAGCAGTTCTTC. It specifies CASSSLEGLEQFF.

The chain has TRBV11-2 and TRBJ2-2, with 15 bases identical to TRBD2. V trimming: 5 bases; J trimming: 3 bases; junction bases outside the gene matches: 10. CDR1 and CDR2 (germline): SGHAT, FQNNGV. The CDR3 has 19 amino acids. DNA of the CDR3: TGTGCCAGCAGCGGAAAGGGACTAGCGGGAGGTTGGGACACCGGGGAGCTGTTTTTT. This translates into CASSGKGLAGGWDTGELFF.

The J gene is TRBJ2-7, the V gene TRBV7-2; 8 bases line up with TRBD1. This CDR3 is built from 14 residues. V shed 1 base and J 4 bases; nucleotides not matched to a gene: 3. Germline V CDR1 and CDR2: SGHTA, FQGNSA. This CDR3 is CASSLVTGGYEQYF. The DNA of the CDR3 is TGTGCCAGCAGCTTAGTTACAGGGGGGTACGAGCAGTACTTC.

V usage is TRBV20-1 and J usage is TRBJ1-2; unclear D gene. Germline lookup yields CDR1 DFQATT and CDR2 SNEGSKA (reference sequence). The CDR3 has 14 residues. The germline V and J ends were trimmed by 3 bases and 5 bases, with 16 bases remaining between them. The chain's CDR3 is CSASKSGPGYGYTF. The CDR3 nucleotides are TGCAGTGCTAGTAAAAGTGGGCCGGGGTATGGCTACACCTTC.

The chain uses TRBV11-2 and TRBJ2-4; 9 positions agree with TRBD2. The junction had 12 bases not matched to a gene; V was cut back by 5 bases and J by 1 base. The CDR3 totals 18 residues. CDR1 is SGHAT, CDR2 FQNNGV, per germline. The DNA for the CDR3 is TGTGCCAGCAGCCATGTTGGCGGGAGGGCCGTGGCCAAAAACATTCAGTACTTC. It is translated as CASSHVGGRAVAKNIQYF.

This chain joins TRBV21-1 and TRBJ2-3; no DNA check was done on the table's D call, TRBD1. TRBV21-1 is flagged as a pseudogene. CDR3 length: 16 residues. The CDR3 DNA follows: TGTGCCAGCGGGACAGGGCCTCCCCTTTTTATGGATACGCAGTATTTT. It specifies CASGTGPPLFMDTQYF.

The chain has TRBV30 and TRBJ2-3; D is unclear. The V end was cut by 2 bases, the J end by 14 bases, with 11 bases between. This CDR3 is built from 10 residues. Germline V lookup: CDR1 GTSNPN, CDR2 SVGIG (reference sequence). The CDR3 protein is CAWSLRIWYF. As DNA, the CDR3 is TGTGCCTGGAGTTTGCGCATCTGGTATTTT. The full variable domain, completed using reference TRBV30 and TRBJ2-3, is SQTIHQWPATLVQPVGSPLSLECTVEGTSNPNLYWYRQAAGRGLQLLFYSVGIGQISSEVPQNLSASRPQDRQFILSSKKLLLSDSGFYLCAWSLRIWYFGPGTRLTVL.

The chain is built from TRBV18 and TRBJ1-4; D gene uncertain. Trimming removed 3 bases at V and 3 bases at J, with 5 bases between. In germline, CDR1 is KGHSH, CDR2 LQKENI. The CDR3 consists of 13 residues. The CDR3 loop is CASSPAANEKLFF. The CDR3 DNA reads TGTGCCAGCTCACCGGCAGCTAATGAAAAACTGTTTTTT.

This chain uses TRBV5-8 with TRBJ1-1, with a tentative D call TRBD1 (5 bases). The V end was cut by 1 base, the J end by 7 bases, with 8 bases between. The germline gives CDR1 SGHTS, CDR2 YDEGEE. This CDR3 region has 12 residues. The CDR3 DNA reads TGTGCCAGCAGCTTGCGGGGCCTTGAAGCTTTCTTT. The encoded protein is CASSLRGLEAFF.

This clone was found once. The genes are TRBV2 and TRBJ1-2; 8 bases fit TRBD1. The V and J ends lost 8 bases and 0 bases, in that order; junction bases with no gene match: 5. CDR3 length: 14 residues. The germline CDR1 and CDR2 sequences are SNHLY and FYNNEI. CDR3 bases: TGTGCCAGCGGGACAGGAGATTCTAACTATGGCTACACCTTC. It is translated as CASGTGDSNYGYTF.

There are a few counts of this clone. The V gene is TRBV3-1 (or the pseudogene TRBV3-2), the J gene TRBJ1-3, with D uncertain. The CDR3 spans 15 residues. Looked up from germline, CDR1 is LGHDT and CDR2 is YNNKEL (reference sequence). Trimming took off 4 bases at V and 2 bases at J, with 12 bases between the two ends. The CDR3 sequence is CASSPSREPGNTIYF. CDR3 sequence (DNA): TGTGCCAGCAGCCCATCCAGAGAACCTGGAAACACCATATATTTT.

There are a few counts of this clone. This chain joins TRBV14 and TRBJ1-2; D is undetermined. V shed 4 bases and J shed 4 bases, with 10 bases lying between them. The CDR3 is made up of 13 amino acids. Germline CDR1 SGHDN, CDR2 FVKESK. CDR3 in amino acids: CASSPAHSYGYTF. The CDR3 DNA sequence: TGTGCCAGCAGCCCCGCACACAGCTATGGCTACACCTTC.

The chain uses TRBV18 and TRBJ2-1; D might be TRBD1 (6 bases). This CDR3 region has 15 residues. Germline V gene lookup returns CDR1 KGHSH and CDR2 LQKENI. V was pared by 3 bases and J by 7 bases, with 16 bases between. As DNA, the CDR3 is TGTGCCAGCTCACCCGACAGGATACTAAGGAATGAGCAGTTCTTC. As protein: CASSPDRILRNEQFF.

The chain has TRBV10-1 and TRBJ2-5, with 11 bases lining up with TRBD2. Germline V gene lookup returns CDR1 WNHNN and CDR2 SYGVQD (reference sequence). This CDR3 is 16 amino acids long. The junction had 10 bases not matched to a gene; V was cut back by 5 bases and J by 5 bases. The CDR3 coding sequence is TGCGCCAGCAGTCCTACTAGCGGGAGTGTAACGGAGACCCAGTACTTC. Protein: CASSPTSGSVTETQYF.

The chain has TRBV7-2 and TRBJ2-3, with TRBD1 as a possible D gene (6 bases). Germline lookup yields CDR1 SGHTA and CDR2 FQGNSA. The CDR3 covers 15 residues. V shed 1 base and J shed 3 bases, with 11 bases lying between them. Here the CDR3 reads CASSLGLGATDTQYF. The DNA for the CDR3 is TGTGCCAGCAGCTTAGGTTTGGGGGCAACAGATACGCAGTATTTT.

CDR3 bases: TGTGCCAGTAGCAGGCGGGGGCTAGAGGAAAAACTGTTTTTT. Translating it yields CASSRRGLEEKLFF. This chain links TRBV19 with TRBJ1-4; TRBD1 is a possible D gene (6 bases). CDR3 size: 14 residues. Germline lookup yields CDR1 LNHDA and CDR2 SQIVND (reference sequence). V lost 6 bases to trimming and J lost 8 bases, with 16 bases between them. The full variable domain, in which reference TRBV19 and TRBJ1-4 provide the parts outside the CDR3, is DGGITQSPKYLFRKEGQNVTLSCEQNLNHDAMYWYRQDPGQGLRLIYYSQIVNDFQKGDIAEGYSVSREKKESFPLTVTSAQKNPTAFYLCASSRRGLEEKLFFGSGTQLSVL.